This TCR beta chain stems from a study of blood T cell repertoires in COVID-19. Looking at the study overall: Material from acute and convalescent COVID-19 was sourced from the United States, Italy and Spain. From T cells, B-cell-depleted T cells, or PBMCs came the material, which was cDNA or gDNA.

Source study methods: Reference gene primer amplification in the assay estimated nucleated cell counts. Data came from immunoSEQ multiplex PCR; TCRdb stores just in-frame clones and leaves some out. The D gene and trimming were derived from the DNA, and the V and J assignments and clone size from that table. The sample includes some 150,000 clones, 80% to 90% of them seen just once. The CDR3 contains 14 residues. CDR1 is KGHSH and CDR2 is LQKENI in the germline V gene. The ends lost 3 bases at V and 3 bases at J; junction bases unmatched: 4. The sequenced sample consisted of peripheral blood. The J gene is TRBJ2-5, the V gene TRBV18, with 7 bases matching TRBD2. This receptor was taken from a woman between 70 and 85 years old with acute or convalescent COVID-19. CDR3 nucleotides: TGTGCCAGCTCACCGACTAGCCGAGAAGAGACCCAGTACTTC. Amino acid sequence: CASSPTSREETQYF. Full variable domain (rest looked up from reference TRBV18 and TRBJ2-5): NAGVMQNPRHLVRRRGQEARLRCSPMKGHSHVYWYRQLPEEGLKFMVYLQKENIIDESGMPKERFSAEFPKEGPSILRIQQVVRGDSAAYFCASSPTSREETQYFGPGTRLLVL.